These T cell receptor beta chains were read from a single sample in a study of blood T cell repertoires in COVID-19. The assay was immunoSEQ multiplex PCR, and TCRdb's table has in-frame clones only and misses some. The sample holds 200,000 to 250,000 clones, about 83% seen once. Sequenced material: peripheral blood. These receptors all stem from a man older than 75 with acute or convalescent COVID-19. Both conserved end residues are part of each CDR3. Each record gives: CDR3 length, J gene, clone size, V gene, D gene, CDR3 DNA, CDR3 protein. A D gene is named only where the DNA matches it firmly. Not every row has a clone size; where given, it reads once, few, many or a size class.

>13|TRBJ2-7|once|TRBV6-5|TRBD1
TGTGCCAGCAGGCGACAGGGGGCTTACGAGCAGTACTTC
CASRRQGAYEQYF
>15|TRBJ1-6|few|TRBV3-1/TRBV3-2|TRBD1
TGTGCCAGCAGCCAACAGACAGGGGGCTATTCACCCCTCCACTTT
CASSQQTGGYSPLHF
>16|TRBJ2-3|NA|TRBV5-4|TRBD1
TGTGCCAGCAGCTTTCCCATCGACAGGGGAACCGATACGCAGTATTTT
CASSFPIDRGTDTQYF
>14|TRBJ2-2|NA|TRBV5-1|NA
TGCGCCAGCAGCCAGGGTATTAACACCGGGGAGCTGTTTTTT
CASSQGINTGELFF
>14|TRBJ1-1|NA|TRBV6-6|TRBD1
TGTGCCAGCAGTCCTCAGGGGGCCGGCACTGAAGCTTTCTTT
CASSPQGAGTEAFF
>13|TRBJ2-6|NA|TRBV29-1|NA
TGCAGCGCCCGACATTCTGGGGCCAACGTCCTGACTTTC
CSARHSGANVLTF
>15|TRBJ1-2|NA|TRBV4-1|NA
TGCGCCAGCAGCCAAGAATTTGGCGGCGGCTATGGCTACACCTTC
CASSQEFGGGYGYTF
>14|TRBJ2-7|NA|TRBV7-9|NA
TGTGCCAGCAGCTTAGAGGTGGGGGCTTACGAGCAGTACTTC
CASSLEVGAYEQYF
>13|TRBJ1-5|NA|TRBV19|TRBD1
TGTGCCAGCAGAGACAGGGGCGGCCAGCCCCAGCATTTT
CASRDRGGQPQHF
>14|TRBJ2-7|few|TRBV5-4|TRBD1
TGTGCCAGCAGCTGGGGACAGGGGAACTACGAGCAGTACTTC
CASSWGQGNYEQYF
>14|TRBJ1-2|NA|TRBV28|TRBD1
TGTGCCAGCAGTTTGCGACAGGGGGCCGGGGGCTACACCTTC
CASSLRQGAGGYTF
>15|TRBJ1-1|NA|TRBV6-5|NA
TGTGCCAGCAGGATTTCTGGGGTGGGACTGTCTGAAGCTTTCTTT
CASRISGVGLSEAFF
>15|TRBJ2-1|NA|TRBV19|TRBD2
TGTGCCAGTAGTGGACCACAGAGCGGGAGTAATGAGCAGTTCTTC
CASSGPQSGSNEQFF
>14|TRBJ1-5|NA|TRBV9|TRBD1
TGTGCCAGCAGCGGACAGGGGCGAAGTCAGCCCCAGCATTTT
CASSGQGRSQPQHF
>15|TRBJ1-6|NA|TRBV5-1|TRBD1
TGCGCCAGCAGCTTGCAGACAGGGGATAATTCACCCCTCCACTTT
CASSLQTGDNSPLHF
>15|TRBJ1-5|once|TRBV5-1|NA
TGCGCCAGCAGCTTGGGTACAGGAATCAATCAGCCCCAGCATTTT
CASSLGTGINQPQHF
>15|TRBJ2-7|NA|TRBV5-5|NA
TGTGCCAGCAGCGCTTCGACAGGATACTCCTACGAGCAGTACTTC
CASSASTGYSYEQYF
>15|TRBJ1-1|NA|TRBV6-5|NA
TGTGCCAGCGGGGTCGAGTCAGGGCCTGCCACTGAAGCTTTCTTT
CASGVESGPATEAFF
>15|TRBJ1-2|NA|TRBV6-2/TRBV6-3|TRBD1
TGTGCCAGCAGTCTGGGGGACAGGGGATCCTATGGCTACACCTTC
CASSLGDRGSYGYTF
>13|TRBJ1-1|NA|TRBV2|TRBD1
TGTGCCAGCGCTTCAGGGGGAGACACTGAAGCTTTCTTT
CASASGGDTEAFF
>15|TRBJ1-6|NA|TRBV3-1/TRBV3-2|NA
TGTGCCAGCAGCCAGGCAGGGGTGAATAATTCACCCCTCCACTTT
CASSQAGVNNSPLHF
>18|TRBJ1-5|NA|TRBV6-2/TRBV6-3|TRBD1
TGTGCCAGCAGTTACGACCTCGACAGGGGGCAAAGCAATCAGCCCCAGCATTTT
CASSYDLDRGQSNQPQHF
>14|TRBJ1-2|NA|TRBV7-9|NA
TGTGCCAGCGACCGTCGAGGCGGTGGAGGGGGCTACACCTTC
CASDRRGGGGGYTF
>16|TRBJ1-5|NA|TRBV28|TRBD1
TGTGCCAGCAGAAGCGGGGACAGGGTTCTCAATCAGCCCCAGCATTTT
CASRSGDRVLNQPQHF
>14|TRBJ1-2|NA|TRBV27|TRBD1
TGTGCCAGCACCCAGGGGGCGGGTAACTATGGCTACACCTTC
CASTQGAGNYGYTF
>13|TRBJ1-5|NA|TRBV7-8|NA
TGTGCCAGCAGCTTATACGGGATTCAGCCCCAGCATTTT
CASSLYGIQPQHF
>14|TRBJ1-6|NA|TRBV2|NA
TGTGCCAGCAGGTTTGAGACTTATAATTCACCCCTCCACTTT
CASRFETYNSPLHF
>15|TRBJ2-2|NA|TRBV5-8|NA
TGTGCCAGCAGCTCAGTCGGGGGGCGCCCCGGGGAGCTGTTTTTT
CASSSVGGRPGELFF